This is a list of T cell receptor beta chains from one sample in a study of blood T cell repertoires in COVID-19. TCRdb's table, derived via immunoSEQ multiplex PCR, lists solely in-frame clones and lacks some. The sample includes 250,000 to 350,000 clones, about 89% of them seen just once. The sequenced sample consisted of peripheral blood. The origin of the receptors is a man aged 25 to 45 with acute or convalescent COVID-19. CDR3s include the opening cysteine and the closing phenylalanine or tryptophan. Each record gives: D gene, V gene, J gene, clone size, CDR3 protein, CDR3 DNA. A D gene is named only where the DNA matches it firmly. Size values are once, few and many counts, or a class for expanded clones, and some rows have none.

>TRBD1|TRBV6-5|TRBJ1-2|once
CASNMGQLLGGYTF
TGTGCCAGCAACATGGGACAGCTCCTGGGTGGCTACACCTTC
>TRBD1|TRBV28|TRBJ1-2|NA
CASSDRLTGNYGYTF
TGTGCCAGCAGTGACCGACTGACAGGGAACTATGGCTACACCTTC
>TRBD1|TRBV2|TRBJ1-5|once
CASRRDSFYSNQPQHF
TGTGCCAGCAGGAGGGACAGCTTTTATAGCAATCAGCCCCAGCATTTT
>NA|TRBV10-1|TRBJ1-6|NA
CASRKDRDSPLHF
TGCGCCAGCAGAAAGGACAGAGATTCACCCCTCCACTTT
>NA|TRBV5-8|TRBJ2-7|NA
CASSLDRADEQYF
TGTGCCAGCAGCTTGGACAGGGCTGACGAGCAGTACTTC
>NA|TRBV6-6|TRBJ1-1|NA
CASISNGGKAFF
TGTGCCAGCATCTCAAACGGGGGAAAAGCTTTCTTT
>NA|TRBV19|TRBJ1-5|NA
CASSRTHDQPQHF
TGTGCCAGTAGTAGGACACACGATCAGCCCCAGCATTTT
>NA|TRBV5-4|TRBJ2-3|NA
CASSLDRTSTDTQYF
TGTGCCAGCAGTTTGGACCGAACTAGCACAGATACGCAGTATTTT
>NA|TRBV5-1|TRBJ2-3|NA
CASSPDGNTDTQYF
TGCGCCAGCAGTCCGGACGGGAACACAGATACGCAGTATTTT
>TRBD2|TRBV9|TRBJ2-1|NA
CASSPRTSGRNGDEQFF
TGTGCCAGCAGCCCCCGGACTAGCGGGAGAAATGGCGATGAGCAGTTCTTC
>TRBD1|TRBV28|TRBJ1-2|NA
CASSLLLDRDGYTF
TGTGCCAGCAGTTTATTGTTGGACAGGGATGGCTACACCTTC
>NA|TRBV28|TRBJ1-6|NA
CASSLRGGNSPLHF
TGTGCCAGCAGTTTAAGGGGTGGTAATTCACCCCTCCACTTT
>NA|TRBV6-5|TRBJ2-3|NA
CASTSSWGEDTQYF
TGTGCCAGCACCTCGTCTTGGGGGGAGGATACGCAGTATTTT
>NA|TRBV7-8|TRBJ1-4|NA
CASSLDRANEKLFF
TGTGCCAGCAGCTTAGACAGGGCCAATGAAAAACTGTTTTTT
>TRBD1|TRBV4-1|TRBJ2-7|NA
CASSQRTGSSYEQYF
TGCGCCAGCAGCCAGAGGACAGGGAGCTCCTACGAGCAGTACTTC
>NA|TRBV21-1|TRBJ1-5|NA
CASSKARGINQPQHF
TGTGCCAGCAGCAAAGCGAGGGGGATTAATCAGCCCCAGCATTTT
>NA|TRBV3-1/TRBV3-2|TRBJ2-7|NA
CASSQEFLYEQYF
TGTGCCAGCAGCCAAGAGTTCCTCTACGAGCAGTACTTC
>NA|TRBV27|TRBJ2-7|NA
CASSLQPISSEQYF
TGTGCCAGCAGCCTTCAACCCATCTCTAGCGAGCAGTACTTC
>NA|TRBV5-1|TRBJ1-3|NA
CASSLARTSGNTIYF
TGCGCCAGCAGCTTGGCCAGGACATCTGGAAACACCATATATTTT
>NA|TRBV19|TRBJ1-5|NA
CASTRDIKPLGNQPQHF
TGTGCCAGTACCCGGGACATTAAGCCCCTCGGCAATCAGCCCCAGCATTTT
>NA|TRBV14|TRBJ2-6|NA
CASSQVRSGANVLTF
TGTGCCAGCAGCCAAGTCCGGTCTGGGGCCAACGTCCTGACTTTC
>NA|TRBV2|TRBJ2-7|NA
CASTTGSEQYF
TGTGCCAGCACAACTGGTTCCGAGCAGTACTTC
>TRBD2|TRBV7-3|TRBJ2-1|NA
CASSSTPTSGVRGEQFF
TGTGCCAGCAGCTCTACACCTACTAGCGGGGTAAGGGGTGAGCAGTTCTTC
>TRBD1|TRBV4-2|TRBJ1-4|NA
CASSPTGGRGRTNEKLFF
TGTGCCAGCAGCCCCACCGGGGGCAGGGGGCGCACTAATGAAAAACTGTTTTTT
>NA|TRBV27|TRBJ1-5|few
CATRETGGYQPQHF
TGTGCCACCCGTGAGACAGGTGGGTACCAGCCCCAGCATTTT
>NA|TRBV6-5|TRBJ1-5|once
CASSYGAPNQPQHF
TGTGCCAGCAGTTATGGGGCACCCAATCAGCCCCAGCATTTT
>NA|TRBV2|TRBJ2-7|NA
CASSGERGLFREQYF
TGTGCCAGCAGTGGTGAGAGGGGGTTGTTTCGCGAGCAGTACTTC
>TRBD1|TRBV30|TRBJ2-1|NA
CASRTGTGGIVYSYNEQFF
TGTGCCTCTAGAACCGGGACAGGGGGCATCGTGTACTCCTACAATGAGCAGTTCTTC
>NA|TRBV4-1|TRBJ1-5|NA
CASSQLMTHQPQHF
TGCGCCAGCAGCCAATTAATGACACATCAGCCCCAGCATTTT
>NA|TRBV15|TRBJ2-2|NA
CATSRGGGGRTGELFF
TGTGCCACCAGCAGAGGCGGAGGGGGCAGGACCGGGGAGCTGTTTTTT
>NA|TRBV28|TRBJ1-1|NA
CASSSVTEAFF
TGTGCCAGCAGTTCCGTAACTGAAGCTTTCTTT
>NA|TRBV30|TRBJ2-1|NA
CAWSVASIYNEQFF
TGTGCCTGGAGTGTTGCGTCCATCTACAATGAGCAGTTCTTC
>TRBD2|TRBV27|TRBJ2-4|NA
CASRKLWSSGRVDIAKNIQYF
TGTGCCAGCCGAAAACTTTGGTCTAGCGGGAGGGTAGATATAGCCAAAAACATTCAGTACTTC
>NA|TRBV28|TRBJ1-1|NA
CASRRTEAFF
TGTGCCAGCAGGCGGACTGAAGCTTTCTTT
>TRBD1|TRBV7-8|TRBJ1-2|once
CASSLIRQGLGYTF
TGTGCCAGCAGCTTAATCCGACAGGGACTTGGCTACACCTTC
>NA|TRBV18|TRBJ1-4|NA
CASSPWEGNEKLFF
TGTGCCAGCTCACCATGGGAGGGGAATGAAAAACTGTTTTTT
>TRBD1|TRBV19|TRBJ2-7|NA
CASSIAPGGEQYF
TGTGCCAGTAGTATAGCCCCAGGGGGCGAGCAGTACTTC
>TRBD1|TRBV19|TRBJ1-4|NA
CASSYSPGQGNEKLFF
TGTGCCAGTAGCTACTCACCGGGACAGGGGAACGAAAAACTGTTTTTT
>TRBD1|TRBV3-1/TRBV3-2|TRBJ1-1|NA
CATKQGVSANTEAFF
TGTGCCACCAAACAGGGGGTGTCGGCGAACACTGAAGCTTTCTTT
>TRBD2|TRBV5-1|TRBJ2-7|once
CASSLASGSYEQYF
TGCGCCAGCAGCTTGGCTAGCGGGAGCTACGAGCAGTACTTC
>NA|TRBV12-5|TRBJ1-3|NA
CASGHTILVTGNTIYF
TGTGCTAGTGGTCACACGATCTTGGTAACTGGAAACACCATATATTTT
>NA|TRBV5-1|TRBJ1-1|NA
CASSLGPGDTEAFF
TGCGCCAGCAGCTTGGGCCCAGGGGACACTGAAGCTTTCTTT
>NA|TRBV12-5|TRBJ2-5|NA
CASGLAGVAMAQYF
TGTGCTAGTGGTTTGGCGGGGGTTGCGATGGCCCAGTACTTC
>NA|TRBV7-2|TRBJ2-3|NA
CASSVSGTSTDTQYF
TGTGCCAGCAGCGTTAGCGGAACTAGCACAGATACGCAGTATTTT
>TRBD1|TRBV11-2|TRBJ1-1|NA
CASSLDLRTGPFF
TGTGCCAGCAGCTTGGACCTCCGGACAGGGCCATTCTTT
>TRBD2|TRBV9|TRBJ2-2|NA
CASSFGTSGRRRSPGELFF
TGTGCCAGCAGCTTCGGGACTAGCGGGAGGCGCAGAAGTCCCGGGGAGCTGTTTTTT
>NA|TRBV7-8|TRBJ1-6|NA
CASSLGGRSYNSPLHF
TGTGCCAGCAGCTTAGGGGGCCGCTCCTATAATTCACCCCTCCACTTT
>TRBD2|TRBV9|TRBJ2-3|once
CASAQGLAGETSTDTQYF
TGTGCCAGCGCCCAAGGGCTAGCGGGGGAAACTAGCACAGATACGCAGTATTTT
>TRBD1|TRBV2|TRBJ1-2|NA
CASSSAQGAGGYTF
TGTGCCAGCAGTAGCGCGCAGGGGGCGGGTGGCTACACCTTC
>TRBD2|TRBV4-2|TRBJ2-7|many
CASSLASGRTYEQYF
TGTGCCAGCAGCCTTGCTAGCGGGAGGACCTACGAGCAGTACTTC
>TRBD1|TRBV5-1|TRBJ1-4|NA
CASSGPDRGGEKLFF
TGCGCCAGCAGCGGACCGGACAGGGGGGGTGAAAAACTGTTTTTT
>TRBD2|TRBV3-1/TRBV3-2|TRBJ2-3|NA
CASSRGVAGGAGGDTQYF
TGTGCCAGCAGCCGAGGGGTAGCGGGGGGAGCGGGTGGAGATACGCAGTATTTT
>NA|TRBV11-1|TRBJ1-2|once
CASRNDSGGYTF
TGTGCCAGCAGAAATGACTCTGGGGGCTACACCTTC
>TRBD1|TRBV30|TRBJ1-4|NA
CALSPDRVIVEKLFF
TGTGCCCTAAGTCCGGACAGGGTAATAGTTGAAAAACTGTTTTTT
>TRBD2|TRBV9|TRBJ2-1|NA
CASSGSGGPNNEQFF
TGTGCCAGCAGCGGATCGGGGGGGCCAAACAATGAGCAGTTCTTC